This T cell receptor beta chain was recorded in a study of T cells in Graves' hyperthyroidism and ophthalmopathy. Study-level points and caveats: In simple terms, a model built on 13 V-J features told ophthalmopathy apart from stable hyperthyroidism.

The CDR3 totals 14 residues. V was clipped by 3 bases and J by 4 bases, with 9 bases between them. Looked up from germline, CDR1 is MNHEY and CDR2 is SMNVEV (reference sequence). Aged 18 to 65, the patients had hyperthyroidism that was newly diagnosed and had lasted under 2 months. Authors of the study amplified TCR beta CDR3 regions from RNA transcripts. The primer set for the first-round RT-PCR of the TCR CDR3 was HTBI. Each CDR3 protein gets one entry after TCRdb re-called the multiplex PCR reads with MiXCR. The table includes some 460,000 distinct CDR3 sequences, approximately 15% detected once. This clonotype occurred many times. The antigen is unknown.

Sequencing was performed on blood. The rearrangement uses TRBV27 and TRBJ2-2; unclear D gene. The receptor comes from a woman aged 18-35 years with Graves' hyperthyroidism. The CDR3 nucleotides are TGTGCCAGCAGTTTTGGCCCCATCACCGGGGAGCTGTTTTTT. It translates to CASSFGPITGELFF.